These 11 T cell receptor beta chains were all obtained from the same sample, sequenced in a study of glioma-infiltrating T cells after dendritic cell vaccination. Sequenced by immunoSEQ multiplex PCR; TCRdb stores in-frame clones only, minus some. The sample carries roughly 51,000 clones, less than 90% recorded once. The source material was blood, sampled before dendritic cell vaccination. The receptors come from a human donor with glioblastoma.

The chain recombines TRBV10-3 with TRBJ1-4; D uncertain. Trimming left V 7 bases short and J 0 bases short, with 6 bases between. Germline V lookup: CDR1 ENHRY, CDR2 SYGVKD. CDR3 length: 13 amino acids. The CDR3 DNA follows: TGTGCCATCAAGAGCGCAACTAATGAAAAACTGTTTTTT. Protein: CAIKSATNEKLFF.

The chain combines TRBV7-2 with TRBJ2-7, with 8 bases that match TRBD2. The CDR3 totals 14 residues. Germline lookup yields CDR1 SGHTA and CDR2 FQGNSA. V was clipped by 8 bases and J by 3 bases; unmatched bases: 9. The CDR3 sequence is CASQLSGTSYEQYF. CDR3 sequence (DNA): TGTGCCAGCCAACTTTCCGGGACTAGCTACGAGCAGTACTTC.

This clone was recorded once. The chain links TRBV27 to TRBJ1-2, with no clear D. Trimming left V 8 bases short and J 6 bases short, with 13 bases between. The CDR3 sequence is 12 residues long. The V gene's germline CDR1 is MNHEY and CDR2 SMNVEV (reference sequence). CDR3 sequence: CASAGPLDGYTF. The CDR3 coding sequence is TGTGCCAGCGCGGGCCCCTTGGATGGCTACACCTTC.

This clone was recorded only once. V is TRBV14 and J is TRBJ1-3, with 7 bases that match TRBD1. In germline, CDR1 is SGHDN, CDR2 FVKESK. V was clipped by 0 bases and J by 9 bases; unmatched bases: 11. This CDR3 has 16 residues. CDR3 amino acids: CASSQDPTGTIGTIYF. The DNA for the CDR3 is TGTGCCAGCAGCCAAGACCCGACAGGGACGATTGGCACCATATATTTT.

The chain carries TRBV15 and TRBJ1-2, with TRBD1 identical over 8 bases. Germline loops: CDR1 LNHNV, CDR2 YYDKDF (reference sequence). The CDR3 contains 14 residues. V shed 4 bases, J shed 4 bases, and the junction held 5 bases outside the gene matches. The DNA of the CDR3 is TGTGCCACCAGCACCAGACAGGGGATCTATGGCTACACCTTC. Translated: CATSTRQGIYGYTF.

The rearrangement uses TRBV27 and TRBJ2-7, with 8 bases lining up with TRBD2. The J segment lost 7 bases and the V segment lost 7 bases, leaving 9 bases of the junction unmatched. Germline-derived CDR1 and CDR2 are MNHEY and SMNVEV (reference sequence). The CDR3 runs 13 residues. CDR3 DNA: TGTGCCAGCACGGGAGGGGGGAGTGAGGAGCAGTACTTC. As protein: CASTGGGSEEQYF.

The chain carries TRBV6-1 and TRBJ1-3; the D gene is possibly TRBD1 (5 bases). Germline CDR1 reads MNHNS; CDR2 reads SASEGT. Trimming cost V 11 bases and J 3 bases, with 17 bases left between them. The CDR3 totals 14 residues. CDR3 in amino acids: CASFSGGVGNTIYF. CDR3 DNA sequence: TGTGCCTCCTTTTCGGGGGGGGTTGGAAACACCATATATTTT.

The J gene is TRBJ2-5, the V gene TRBV5-4; 12 bases fit TRBD1. The germline CDR1 and CDR2 sequences are SGHNT and YYREEE (reference sequence). Trimming took 0 bases from V and 4 from J; bases not matched to a gene: 1. The CDR3 runs to 15 residues. Here the CDR3 reads CASSLGDRGRETQYF. DNA of the CDR3: TGTGCCAGCAGCTTGGGGGACAGGGGGCGAGAGACCCAGTACTTC.

The chain couples TRBV9 to TRBJ1-2, with a possible D match to TRBD1 (5 bases). Germline CDR1 SGDLS, CDR2 YYNGEE. Trimming took 0 bases from V and 8 from J, leaving 14 bases between them. The CDR3 sequence is 14 residues long. The CDR3: CASSVEGRDWGYTF. The DNA of the CDR3 is TGTGCCAGCAGCGTAGAGGGCAGGGATTGGGGCTACACCTTC. Using reference TRBV9 and TRBJ1-2 for the parts outside the CDR3, the full variable domain is DSGVTQTPKHLITATGQRVTLRCSPRSGDLSVYWYQQSLDQGLQFLIQYYNGEERAKGNILERFSAQQFPDLHSELNLSSLELGDSALYFCASSVEGRDWGYTFGSGTRLTVV.

J is TRBJ1-4 and V is TRBV12-5, with 9 bases that match TRBD1. The germline V gene encodes CDR1 LGHNT and CDR2 FRNRAP. V lost 6 bases and J lost 8; bases outside the gene matches: 7. The CDR3 covers 14 residues. The CDR3 sequence is CASGRTGAGEKLFF. The CDR3 DNA reads TGTGCTAGTGGAAGGACAGGGGCTGGCGAAAAACTGTTTTTT.

The chain joins TRBV19 to TRBJ1-4, with a possible D match to TRBD1 (6 bases). The ends were cut back, 6 bases at V and 3 bases at J, with 11 bases in the middle. Germline assignment: CDR1 LNHDA and CDR2 SQIVND (reference sequence). This CDR3 comprises 14 residues. CDR3 loop: CASRSGAANEKLFF. CDR3 bases: TGTGCCAGTAGGTCAGGGGCGGCTAATGAAAAACTGTTTTTT.